The 19 T cell receptor beta chains below come from one sample, sequenced in a study of shared clonotypes between healthy human individuals. Sequencing was performed with immunoSEQ multiplex PCR; in TCRdb, only in-frame clones are kept and a portion is missing. The sample yields hundreds of thousands of clones, approximately 95% seen once. Sequenced: naive CD4+ T cells sorted from blood. Subset described: CD45RA+ positively selected. These receptors originate from a woman aged 30 to 39 in good health.

V is TRBV2 and J is TRBJ2-7, with TRBD2 matching over 14 bases. CDR1 is SNHLY, CDR2 FYNNEI, per germline. The trim removed 2 bases at V and 7 bases at J, leaving 10 bases unmatched. This CDR3 contains 17 residues. The CDR3 DNA reads as TGTGCCAGCAGTGAACCGGGACTAGCGGGAGCGACGGGTGAGCAGTACTTC. Translated, it gives CASSEPGLAGATGEQYF.

The chain couples TRBV28 to TRBJ1-5, with 8 bases lining up with TRBD1. The CDR3 contains 16 residues. Germline loops: CDR1 MDHEN, CDR2 SYDVKM. V gave up 7 bases and J gave up 3 bases; unmatched junction bases: 11. Written as DNA, the CDR3 is TGTGCCAGCAAGGGGGACAGGACCCACTACAATCAGCCCCAGCATTTT. Its translation: CASKGDRTHYNQPQHF.

J is TRBJ2-7 and V is TRBV6-7; 13 bases align to TRBD2. TRBV6-7 is noted as an ORF with a role that remains uncertain. V lost 5 bases and J lost 1; bases outside the gene matches: 5. The CDR3 runs to 16 residues. The CDR3: CASSRLAGGSSYEQYF. The CDR3 DNA reads as TGTGCCAGCAGTCGACTAGCGGGAGGATCGTCCTACGAGCAGTACTTC.

J is TRBJ2-1 and V is TRBV6-5; 7 nucleotides align to TRBD2. Trimming removed 2 bases from V and 5 bases from J; junction bases left unmatched: 0. The CDR3 consists of 13 residues. Looked up from germline, CDR1 is MNHEY and CDR2 is SVGAGI. CDR3 sequence reads: CASSYRGDNEQFF. The CDR3 region has the DNA TGTGCCAGCAGTTACCGGGGGGACAATGAGCAGTTCTTC.

The chain carries TRBV15 and TRBJ2-6; 8 nucleotides agree with TRBD1. Germline V gene data show CDR1 as LNHNV and CDR2 as YYDKDF (reference sequence). The CDR3 spans 16 residues. The junction had 1 base not matched to a gene; V was cut back by 1 base and J by 2 bases. CDR3 nucleotide sequence: TGTGCCACCAGCAGAGGGACAGGGACTGGGGCCAACGTCCTGACTTTC. It yields the protein CATSRGTGTGANVLTF. The full variable domain, with the rest looked up from reference TRBV15 and TRBJ2-6, is DAMVIQNPRYQVTQFGKPVTLSCSQTLNHNVMYWYQQKSSQAPKLLFHYYDKDFNNEADTPDNFQSRRPNTSFCFLDIRSPGLGDTAMYLCATSRGTGTGANVLTFGAGSRLTVL.

The chain links TRBV2 to TRBJ2-3; TRBD1 or TRBD2 may be the D gene (6 bases each). The CDR3 is made up of 12 amino acids. Trimming cost V 7 bases and J 4 bases, with 9 bases left between them. Per the germline V gene, CDR1 is SNHLY and CDR2 is FYNNEI. The CDR3 DNA follows: TGTGCCAGCAACAGGGAGGCAGATACGCAGTATTTT. Protein product: CASNREADTQYF.

This clone was recorded only once. This rearrangement joins TRBV6-5 to TRBJ2-7; D remains ambiguous. This CDR3 region has 16 residues. With 0 bases removed from V and 0 bases from J, the gap between germline ends came to 12 bases. CDR1 and CDR2 from the germline V gene are MNHEY and SVGAGI. The CDR3 protein is CASSYSPSVGSYEQYF. DNA of the CDR3: TGTGCCAGCAGTTACTCGCCTAGTGTCGGCTCCTACGAGCAGTACTTC.

Only one count was recorded for this clone. The chain carries TRBV27 and TRBJ2-5, with D uncertain. Trimming took off 2 bases at V and 1 base at J, with 11 bases between the two ends. The CDR3 has 15 residues. Germline assignment: CDR1 MNHEY and CDR2 SMNVEV (reference sequence). CDR3 sequence (DNA): TGTGCCAGCAGTTTAAGGGCAGTTAGCCAAGAGACCCAGTACTTC. It translates to CASSLRAVSQETQYF.

This clone has just a few counts. The genes are TRBV6-6 and TRBJ1-5; the D gene is possibly TRBD1 (5 bases). This CDR3 spans 13 amino acids. CDR1 is MNHNY, CDR2 SVGAGI, per germline (reference sequence). The V end was cut by 10 bases, the J end by 7 bases, with 17 bases between. CDR3 amino acids: CATGGGVGQPQHF. CDR3 coding DNA: TGTGCCACCGGGGGTGGCGTCGGGCAGCCCCAGCATTTT.

This rearrangement joins TRBV7-9 to TRBJ2-1; weak D call: TRBD2 (6 bases). Trimming removed 5 bases at V and 1 base at J, with 12 bases between. Germline V CDR1 and CDR2: SEHNR, FQNEAQ (reference sequence). This CDR3 spans 15 amino acids. The CDR3 loop is CASSPDGGSYNEQFF. The CDR3 DNA follows: TGTGCCAGCAGCCCAGACGGGGGTTCCTACAATGAGCAGTTCTTC.

V is TRBV19 and J is TRBJ2-4; TRBD2 matches at 10 bases. J was trimmed by 3 bases and V by 8 bases; bases with no gene match: 4. Germline CDR1 reads LNHDA; CDR2 reads SQIVND (reference sequence). The CDR3 loop spans 14 amino acids. The CDR3 nucleotides are TGTGCCAGTGAGCGGGAGGGTTTCAAAAACATTCAGTACTTC. This encodes CASEREGFKNIQYF.

Remarks on this clone: Other DNA sequences from this sample encode an identical CDR3 as well. This sequence joins TRBV28 and TRBJ1-5; unclear D gene. V gave up 6 bases and J gave up 6 bases, with 9 bases separating them. The CDR3 has 12 amino acids. Germline CDR1 is MDHEN and CDR2 is SYDVKM. The CDR3 coding sequence is TGTGCCAGCAGAAAAAGCGGTCAGCCCCAGCATTTT. This translates into CASRKSGQPQHF.

The CDR3 loop is CASSVDGTHSGNTIYF. Here the CDR3 DNA reads TGTGCCAGCAGCGTAGATGGGACCCACTCTGGAAACACCATATATTTT. The chain links TRBV9 to TRBJ1-3, with D perhaps matching TRBD1 (5 bases). This CDR3 contains 16 residues. V shed 0 bases and J shed 0 bases, with 10 bases lying between them. In germline, CDR1 is SGDLS, CDR2 YYNGEE.

The rearrangement links TRBV7-9 to TRBJ2-1; D tentatively reads TRBD1 or TRBD2 (5 bases each). The V gene's germline CDR1 is SEHNR and CDR2 FQNEAQ (reference sequence). There are 17 residues in the CDR3. Between the trimmed V and J ends, which lost 3 bases and 3 bases, there was a span of 18 bases. CDR3 in DNA: TGTGCCAGCAGCTTCGTCGGGACGATGAACGTCTACAATGAGCAGTTCTTC. This sequence encodes CASSFVGTMNVYNEQFF.

The V and J genes are TRBV7-7 and TRBJ2-2; TRBD2 matches 12 bases. Trimming cost V 5 bases and J 2 bases; bases outside gene matches: 6. CDR3 length equals 17 residues. Germline V CDR1 and CDR2: SSHAT, FNYEAQ (reference sequence). The chain's CDR3 is CASSPGLAGINTGELFF. For the CDR3, the DNA is TGTGCCAGCAGCCCCGGACTAGCGGGAATCAACACCGGGGAGCTGTTTTTT.

The rearrangement uses TRBV30 and TRBJ2-5; the D gene could be TRBD1 or TRBD2 (5 bases each). The DNA end favors TRBJ2-7, so the J call may be wrong. Germline V gene data show CDR1 as GTSNPN and CDR2 as SVGIG (reference sequence). The CDR3 length is 15 residues. The CDR3 protein is CAWSWLGTDSYEQYF. The CDR3 nucleotides read TGTGCCTGGAGTTGGTTGGGGACGGACTCCTACGAGCAGTACTTC.

The CDR3 reads CASRNRDLKGKLFF. CDR3 DNA: TGTGCCAGCAGGAACCGGGACCTAAAGGGAAAACTGTTTTTT. V usage is TRBV27 and J usage is TRBJ1-4; possibly TRBD1 for D (5 bases). From germline, CDR1 is MNHEY and CDR2 SMNVEV (reference sequence). V was clipped by 6 bases and J by 10 bases, with 18 bases between them. This CDR3 has 14 residues.

The chain uses TRBV5-5 and TRBJ1-2; 9 nucleotides line up with TRBD1. Germline trimming cut 4 bases from V and 5 bases from J; bases unmatched to any gene: 6. Germline assignment: CDR1 SGHKS and CDR2 YYEKEE (reference sequence). CDR3 length: 14 residues. CDR3 coding DNA: TGTGCCAGCAGCCTCGGACAGGGGAGGTATGGCTACACCTTC. It is translated as CASSLGQGRYGYTF.

This clone appeared a single time. The CDR3 protein is CASSLRDISYEQYF. CDR3 sequence (DNA): TGTGCCAGCAGCCTAAGGGACATTTCCTACGAGCAGTACTTC. The chain employs TRBV11-2 and TRBJ2-7, with D maybe TRBD1 (6 bases). Looked up from germline, CDR1 is SGHAT and CDR2 is FQNNGV. The CDR3 covers 14 residues. Trimming shortened V by 5 bases and J by 1 base, and 12 bases separated the two germline ends.